Below, 18 T cell receptor beta chains from the same sample are listed, as sequenced in a study of cytomegalovirus exposure and HLA in healthy donors. Primers included in the PCR were 60 Vbeta and 13 Jbeta primers. Clones were sequenced by immunoSEQ multiplex PCR, and TCRdb holds only the in-frame ones, with some missing. The sample carries about 130,000 clones, around 85% recorded once. The sequenced material came from PBMCs. These receptors all come from a boy aged 5-17 years in good health and CMV-seronegative.

This clone was seen more than once but under ten times. CDR3 sequence: CAGGQGNTEAFF. CDR3 DNA: TGTGCCGGGGGACAGGGGAACACTGAAGCTTTCTTT. V is TRBV2 and J is TRBJ1-1; 9 nucleotides align to TRBD1. V lost 11 bases, J lost 1 base, and 2 bases stayed unmatched. CDR1 is SNHLY, CDR2 FYNNEI, per germline. This CDR3 is 12 amino acids long. The full variable domain, with the rest looked up from reference TRBV2 and TRBJ1-1, is EPEVTQTPSHQVTQMGQEVILRCVPISNHLYFYWYRQILGQKVEFLVSFYNNEISEKSEIFDDQFSVERPDGSNFTLKIRSTKLEDSAMYFCAGGQGNTEAFFGQGTRLTVV.

As to this clone: Other DNA sequences in this specimen translate into the identical CDR3. J is TRBJ2-7 and V is TRBV5-8; 16 bases line up with TRBD2. The V segment lost 5 bases and the J segment 4 bases; nucleotides outside the gene matches: 15. The CDR3 loop spans 19 amino acids. Germline V gene lookup returns CDR1 SGHTS and CDR2 YDEGEE. CDR3 sequence: CASSPPGLAGGPGGYEQYF. CDR3 nucleotide sequence: TGTGCCAGCAGTCCCCCGGGACTAGCGGGAGGGCCGGGGGGATACGAGCAGTACTTC. Using reference TRBV5-8 and TRBJ2-7 for the parts outside the CDR3, the full variable domain is EAGVTQSPTHLIKTRGQQATLRCSPISGHTSVYWYQQALGLGLQFLLWYDEGEERNRGNFPPRFSGRQFPNYSSELNVNALELEDSALYLCASSPPGLAGGPGGYEQYFGPGTRLTVT.

CDR3 sequence reads: CASSQEARGSYEQYF. The DNA for the CDR3 is TGCGCCAGCAGCCAAGAAGCTAGAGGATCCTACGAGCAGTACTTC. The chain has TRBV4-3 and TRBJ2-7, with unresolved D. This CDR3 comprises 15 residues. The germline CDR1 and CDR2 sequences are LGHNA and YSLEER. The V end lost 0 bases, the J end lost 1 base, and 10 bases lay between the germline ends.

The V and J genes are TRBV7-9 and TRBJ1-1; D possibly corresponds to TRBD1 (6 bases). In germline, CDR1 is SEHNR, CDR2 FQNEAQ (reference sequence). The V and J ends lost 5 bases and 7 bases respectively, with 11 bases between them. The CDR3 is 12 residues long. CDR3 nucleotides: TGTGCCAGCAGCACTACAGGGTTTGAAGCTTTCTTT. It yields the protein CASSTTGFEAFF.

The chain is built from TRBV7-9 and TRBJ2-7, with a tentative D call TRBD2 (5 bases). Germline lookup yields CDR1 SEHNR and CDR2 FQNEAQ (reference sequence). Trimming cost V 6 bases and J 2 bases, with 14 bases left between them. The CDR3 is made up of 14 amino acids. CDR3 amino acids: CASSSEVLAYEQYF. The CDR3 DNA reads as TGTGCCAGCAGTAGCGAAGTATTAGCCTACGAGCAGTACTTC.

The V gene is TRBV5-4, the J gene TRBJ1-6; 10 nucleotides match TRBD1. The CDR3 contains 14 residues. J was trimmed by 9 bases and V by 4 bases; bases with no gene match: 4. CDR1 is SGHNT and CDR2 is YYREEE in the germline V gene (reference sequence). Here the CDR3 reads CASSRDRGSSPLHF. CDR3 DNA sequence: TGTGCCAGCAGCCGGGACAGGGGTTCTTCACCCCTCCACTTT.

CDR3 residues: CAWSVSGLNYGYTF. The CDR3 coding sequence is TGTGCCTGGAGTGTATCCGGACTTAACTATGGCTACACCTTC. J is TRBJ1-2 and V is TRBV30; D unclear. Germline CDR1 reads GTSNPN; CDR2 reads SVGIG (reference sequence). V lost 0 bases to trimming and J lost 1 base, with 9 bases between them. This CDR3 is 14 amino acids long.

This chain connects TRBV5-1 to TRBJ2-7, with TRBD2 identical over 7 bases. Germline V gives CDR1 SGHRS, CDR2 YFSETQ. This CDR3 spans 14 amino acids. V was pared by 4 bases and J by 7 bases, with 11 bases of the junction left unmatched. CDR3 sequence: CASSPQPTAGEQYF. The DNA of the CDR3 is TGCGCCAGCAGCCCGCAGCCCACAGCGGGGGAGCAGTACTTC.

V and J are TRBV11-2 and TRBJ2-3; 9 bases are a match to TRBD2. This CDR3 comprises 14 residues. Per the germline V gene, CDR1 is SGHAT and CDR2 is FQNNGV. The J segment lost 6 bases and the V segment lost 4 bases, leaving 5 bases of the junction unmatched. CDR3 sequence (DNA): TGTGCCAGCAGCTCTAGCGGGATGGGGGATACGCAGTATTTT. It specifies CASSSSGMGDTQYF.

The chain joins TRBV4-3 to TRBJ1-2; 8 nucleotides agree with TRBD1. CDR1 is LGHNA, CDR2 YSLEER, per germline. The CDR3 totals 14 residues. V shed 4 bases, J shed 8 bases, and the junction held 9 bases outside the gene matches. In nucleotides, the CDR3 is TGCGCCAGCAGCCTTACAGGGACAGGCGGCGGCTACACCTTC. Translation: CASSLTGTGGGYTF.

The chain is built from TRBV4-2 and TRBJ2-5, with 10 bases fitting TRBD2. CDR1 LGHNA and CDR2 YNFKEQ come from the germline V gene. The CDR3 extends over 15 amino acids. V lost 4 bases, J lost 0 bases, and 2 bases stayed unmatched. CDR3 sequence: CASSPTSGYQETQYF. DNA of the CDR3: TGTGCCAGCAGCCCGACTAGCGGGTACCAAGAGACCCAGTACTTC.

This chain's CDR3 is CASSVRESTYNEQFF. As DNA, the CDR3 is TGTGCCAGCAGCGTGCGGGAGAGCACCTACAATGAGCAGTTCTTC. The chain recombines TRBV9 with TRBJ2-1, with TRBD2 matching over 7 bases. Germline lookup yields CDR1 SGDLS and CDR2 YYNGEE. This CDR3 has 15 amino acids. The trim removed 2 bases at V and 2 bases at J, leaving 4 bases unmatched.

This clone has just a few counts. One end of the junction fails to match germline, which may point to a read error. The chain links TRBV6-1 to TRBJ1-2; unclear D gene. Germline V gene data show CDR1 as MNHNS and CDR2 as SASEGT. The CDR3 sequence is 15 residues long. The CDR3 reads CASRTVHGGSSGYPF. CDR3 nucleotides: TGTGCCAGCAGAACCGTCCATGGCGGCTCTAGCGGCTACCCCTTC.

This clone was seen only a few times. The chain has TRBV28 and TRBJ1-5, with D perhaps matching TRBD1 (6 bases). The germline V gene has CDR1 MDHEN and CDR2 SYDVKM. CDR3 length: 13 residues. V lost 10 bases and J 0 bases, leaving 10 bases between the germline ends. The CDR3 sequence: CAIQGPSNQPQHF. DNA for the CDR3: TGTGCCATACAGGGACCTAGCAATCAGCCCCAGCATTTT.

V gene TRBV7-3 combines with J gene TRBJ2-7; D is unclear. The CDR3 contains 13 residues. CDR1 is SGHTA and CDR2 is FQGTGA in the germline V gene. The V end lost 3 bases, the J end lost 1 base, and 7 bases lay between the germline ends. The CDR3 region has the DNA TGTGCCAGCAGCTTTCAGGATTCCTACGAGCAGTACTTC. Translation: CASSFQDSYEQYF. Filled out from reference TRBV7-3 and TRBJ2-7, the complete variable domain reads GAGVSQTPSNKVTEKGKYVELRCDPISGHTALYWYRQSLGQGPEFLIYFQGTGAADDSGLPNDRFFAVRPEGSVSTLKIQRTERGDSAVYLCASSFQDSYEQYFGPGTRLTVT.

V is TRBV4-1 and J is TRBJ2-1, with 9 bases matching TRBD2. This CDR3 is 15 amino acids long. Germline values: CDR1 MGHRA, CDR2 YSYEKL. Unmatched junction bases numbered 2, after V lost 0 bases and J lost 5 bases. Here the CDR3 DNA reads TGCGCCAGCAGCCAAGATATAGCGGGGGACAATGAGCAGTTCTTC. This sequence encodes CASSQDIAGDNEQFF.

This chain joins TRBV19 and TRBJ1-1, with 12 bases fitting TRBD1. The germline CDR1 and CDR2 sequences are LNHDA and SQIVND (reference sequence). After removal of 5 bases from V and 6 bases from J, the junction contained 4 bases not matched to a gene. The CDR3 is 14 residues long. The CDR3 nucleotides read TGTGCCAGTAGTCGAGGGACAGGGGGCCCTGAAGCTTTCTTT. This codes for CASSRGTGGPEAFF.

The rearrangement uses TRBV6-5 and TRBJ1-2; D gene ambiguous. Germline V gene lookup returns CDR1 MNHEY and CDR2 SVGAGI. Trimming removed 0 bases at V and 8 bases at J, with 10 bases between. CDR3 size: 13 residues. The CDR3 nucleotides are TGTGCCAGCAGTTACTCAGGAGGGCCCGGCTACACCTTC. Translated, it gives CASSYSGGPGYTF.